This T cell receptor beta chain was captured in a study of human T cells and chemical hapten exposure. The study's findings and limits: Every donor had alopecia, and their immune response may therefore differ from healthy people's. Following DPC sensitization, TCRs present above 1 in 1000 frequency showed no change.

This clonotype came up many times. Its antigen is unidentified. V lost 1 base, J lost 8 bases, and 12 bases lay in between. The CDR3 spans 15 residues. Germline CDR1 SGHAT, CDR2 FQNNGV. Time point denoted: patch test 2, 6 weeks after DPC sensitization. Noted treatment: therapeutic diphenylcyclopropenone sensitization with weekly scalp DPC. TCRdb analysed the RACE reads with MiXCR anew, one entry per CDR3 protein. Of about 80,000 distinct CDR3 sequences listed, 11% are singletons. The input for sequencing was whole blood, taken in connection with sensitization to the hapten diphenylcyclopropenone (DPC). The source of this sequence is a man aged 18 to 35 with alopecia areata. Some clones in this sample may be carry-over from other donors' samples. This chain connects TRBV11-2 to TRBJ1-6; D is possibly TRBD1 (6 bases). DNA for the CDR3: TGTGCCAGCAGCTTAGGGCACAGGGTAGATTCACCCCTCCACTTT. The encoded protein is CASSLGHRVDSPLHF.